These 28 T cell receptor beta chains came from one sample sequenced in a study of blood T cell repertoires in COVID-19. Sequenced by immunoSEQ multiplex PCR; TCRdb stores in-frame clones only, minus some. The sample lists about 200,000 clones; 82% were seen once. Sequencing used peripheral blood. The source of these receptors is a human donor with acute or convalescent COVID-19. The donor label of this sample is uncertain.

The chain joins TRBV18 to TRBJ2-5; no clear D gene. Per germline, CDR1 KGHSH and CDR2 LQKENI. V lost 2 bases and J lost 5, with 9 bases in between. The CDR3 runs to 13 residues. CDR3 in amino acids: CASSPLTRETQYF. The CDR3 nucleotides read TGTGCCAGCTCACCATTGACCAGGGAGACCCAGTACTTC.

This clone was picked up one time. The V call is TRBV5-4, the J call TRBJ2-6; tentatively, D is TRBD2 (6 bases). V was clipped by 1 base and J by 0 bases, with 14 bases between them. The CDR3 is made up of 18 amino acids. Germline assignment: CDR1 SGHNT and CDR2 YYREEE (reference sequence). For the CDR3, the DNA is TGTGCCAGCAGCTTGCCGGGACTGTTTTACTCTGGGGCCAACGTCCTGACTTTC. Its translation: CASSLPGLFYSGANVLTF.

V is TRBV24-1 and J is TRBJ1-5; 9 nucleotides match TRBD1. V shed 5 bases and J 2 bases; nucleotides not matched to a gene: 9. Germline V CDR1 and CDR2: KGHDR, SFDVKD. The length of the CDR3 is 17 residues. The CDR3, as DNA: TGTGCCACCAGTGCGGGACAGGGTGTTAGTGGCAATCAGCCCCAGCATTTT. This gives the protein CATSAGQGVSGNQPQHF.

The V gene is TRBV24-1, the J gene TRBJ2-3; TRBD2 agrees at 9 bases. The trim removed 5 bases at V and 0 bases at J, leaving 5 bases unmatched. The CDR3 loop spans 16 amino acids. Germline V CDR1 and CDR2: KGHDR, SFDVKD. CDR3: CATSARTSDSTDTQYF. The DNA for the CDR3 is TGTGCCACCAGTGCCAGGACTAGCGATAGCACAGATACGCAGTATTTT.

This clone was found a few times. The rearrangement joins TRBV5-8 to TRBJ1-2; 8 nucleotides line up with TRBD1. This CDR3 comprises 13 residues. Germline assignment: CDR1 SGHTS and CDR2 YDEGEE. Trimming at V came to 3 bases and at J to 8 bases, leaving 6 bases not matched to a gene. The CDR3 DNA reads TGTGCCAGCAGCTCCACTTGGACAGGGGGCTACACCTTC. This sequence encodes CASSSTWTGGYTF.

This clone appeared once. V is TRBV28 and J is TRBJ1-1, with a weak D call TRBD1 (6 bases). Germline V gene data show CDR1 as MDHEN and CDR2 as SYDVKM. Trimming pared 5 bases from V and 4 bases from J, leaving 17 bases between. The CDR3 runs 15 residues. Written as DNA, the CDR3 is TGTGCCAGCAGTCCAGCCCAGGTAGGGGGCACTGAAGCTTTCTTT. Translated, it gives CASSPAQVGGTEAFF.

This clone was observed a handful of times. The rearrangement uses TRBV4-2 and TRBJ2-1, with 7 bases aligning to TRBD2. Germline V lookup: CDR1 LGHNA, CDR2 YNFKEQ. The CDR3 runs 17 residues. The trim removed 1 base at V and 6 bases at J, leaving 12 bases unmatched. The CDR3 reads CASSQGWAEAGSNEQFF. DNA of the CDR3: TGTGCCAGCAGCCAAGGGTGGGCCGAAGCGGGGAGCAATGAGCAGTTCTTC.

On this clone itself: Other DNA sequences in the sample encode the same CDR3. The J gene is TRBJ1-1, the V gene TRBV5-6, with D possibly being TRBD1 (5 bases). V was clipped by 0 bases and J by 0 bases, with 6 bases between them. This CDR3 region has 14 residues. Germline values: CDR1 SGHDT, CDR2 YYEEEE. CDR3 in amino acids: CASSLDRMNTEAFF. DNA for the CDR3: TGTGCCAGCAGCTTGGACAGGATGAACACTGAAGCTTTCTTT.

The chain has TRBV27 and TRBJ1-1; the D gene is possibly TRBD1 (6 bases). The V gene's germline CDR1 is MNHEY and CDR2 SMNVEV (reference sequence). The CDR3 contains 13 residues. V lost 11 bases, J lost 8 bases, and 21 bases lay in between. CDR3 DNA: TGTGCCTGCCAAGCCGGTGGAAGGGGGGAAGCTTTCTTT. Protein product: CACQAGGRGEAFF.

V and J are TRBV19 and TRBJ1-5; a weak D match, TRBD1 (5 bases). The CDR3 is 15 amino acids. V dropped 6 bases and J dropped 5 bases, with 17 bases sitting between them. Germline loops: CDR1 LNHDA, CDR2 SQIVND (reference sequence). The CDR3 loop is CASSQMAGNYQPQHF. CDR3 DNA sequence: TGTGCCAGTAGCCAAATGGCAGGGAACTATCAGCCCCAGCATTTT. Using reference TRBV19 and TRBJ1-5 for the parts outside the CDR3, the full variable domain is DGGITQSPKYLFRKEGQNVTLSCEQNLNHDAMYWYRQDPGQGLRLIYYSQIVNDFQKGDIAEGYSVSREKKESFPLTVTSAQKNPTAFYLCASSQMAGNYQPQHFGDGTRLSIL.

This rearrangement joins TRBV9 to TRBJ2-7, with 7 bases matching TRBD2. The CDR3 extends over 14 amino acids. Trimming took 2 bases from V and 0 from J; bases not matched to a gene: 2. The germline gives CDR1 SGDLS, CDR2 YYNGEE. CDR3 loop: CASSVGTNSYEQYF. CDR3 coding DNA: TGTGCCAGCAGCGTTGGGACTAACTCCTACGAGCAGTACTTC.

The V call is TRBV14, the J call TRBJ2-7, with 10 bases lining up with TRBD1. The trim removed 4 bases at V and 4 bases at J, leaving 7 bases unmatched. The V gene's germline CDR1 is SGHDN and CDR2 FVKESK. This CDR3 is 15 amino acids long. In DNA form, the CDR3 reads TGTGCCAGCAGCCTACGAAGGACAGGGGGATACGAGCAGTACTTC. Translation: CASSLRRTGGYEQYF. The full variable domain, with the rest looked up from reference TRBV14 and TRBJ2-7, is EAGVTQFPSHSVIEKGQTVTLRCDPISGHDNLYWYRRVMGKEIKFLLHFVKESKQDESGMPNNRFLAERTGGTYSTLKVQPAELEDSGVYFCASSLRRTGGYEQYFGPGTRLTVT.

V usage is TRBV24-1 and J usage is TRBJ2-3, with 10 bases fitting TRBD2. CDR3 length: 15 amino acids. The germline V gene encodes CDR1 KGHDR and CDR2 SFDVKD. Trimming removed 3 bases from V and 4 bases from J; junction bases left unmatched: 3. The CDR3 region is CATSDPLAGADTQYF. In DNA, the CDR3 is TGTGCCACCAGTGATCCTCTAGCGGGAGCAGATACGCAGTATTTT.

The genes are TRBV3-1 (or the pseudogene TRBV3-2) and TRBJ1-6; possibly TRBD1 for D (5 bases). The CDR3 spans 14 residues. Between the trimmed V and J ends, which lost 2 bases and 6 bases, there was a span of 8 bases. Germline V gives CDR1 LGHDT, CDR2 YNNKEL (reference sequence). This chain's CDR3 is CASSQQQANSPLHF. CDR3 DNA sequence: TGTGCCAGCAGCCAACAACAGGCTAATTCACCCCTCCACTTT.

The chain couples TRBV12-5 to TRBJ2-1; the match to TRBD2 covers 10 bases. The V gene end was trimmed by 5 bases and the J gene end by 4 bases; junction bases not matched to a gene: 5. Per germline, CDR1 LGHNT and CDR2 FRNRAP. The CDR3 runs 15 residues. CDR3 sequence: CASGPGLAVYNEQFF. The CDR3 DNA follows: TGTGCTAGTGGTCCCGGACTAGCGGTTTACAATGAGCAGTTCTTC.

In this sample, this clone turned up a few times. The rearrangement links TRBV2 to TRBJ1-5; TRBD1 is a possible D gene (5 bases). CDR1 is SNHLY and CDR2 is FYNNEI in the germline V gene. This CDR3 comprises 15 residues. V was clipped by 5 bases and J by 2 bases, with 13 bases between them. In DNA form, the CDR3 reads TGTGCCAGCAGTCGAGACAGCTTTGGCAATCAGCCCCAGCATTTT. It specifies CASSRDSFGNQPQHF.

This chain connects TRBV7-9 to TRBJ2-5; weak D call: TRBD1 (5 bases). This CDR3 has 14 amino acids. From germline, CDR1 is SEHNR and CDR2 FQNEAQ (reference sequence). The V end was cut by 1 base, the J end by 5 bases, with 11 bases between. The CDR3 loop is CASSLDRQRETQYF. DNA of the CDR3: TGTGCCAGCAGCTTAGACAGGCAGAGGGAGACCCAGTACTTC. Filled out from reference TRBV7-9 and TRBJ2-5, the complete variable domain reads DTGVSQNPRHKITKRGQNVTFRCDPISEHNRLYWYRQTLGQGPEFLTYFQNEAQLEKSRLLSDRFSAERPKGSFSTLEIQRTEQGDSAMYLCASSLDRQRETQYFGPGTRLLVL.

The V call is TRBV21-1, the J call TRBJ1-2. TRBV21-1 constitutes a pseudogene. This CDR3 comprises 16 residues. The CDR3 loop reads CASSKGGRGLDYGYTF. For the CDR3, the DNA is TGTGCCAGCAGCAAAGGGGGCCGGGGACTTGACTATGGCTACACCTTC.

The chain links TRBV29-1 to TRBJ1-5; D is unclear. V was shortened by 4 bases and J by 7 bases, with 11 bases between the two germline ends. This CDR3 spans 12 amino acids. Germline V gene sequence: CDR1 SQVTM, CDR2 ANQGSEA. The CDR3 bases are TGCAGCGTTGGGGGAGTAGGCCAGCCCCAGCATTTT. Protein sequence: CSVGGVGQPQHF.

V is TRBV20-1 and J is TRBJ2-7, with 13 nucleotides matching TRBD2. V lost 3 bases, J lost 2 bases, and 10 bases stayed unmatched. The CDR3 has 17 amino acids. Germline CDR1 is DFQATT and CDR2 is SNEGSKA (reference sequence). The CDR3 DNA sequence: TGCAGTGCTAGTGGGGGACTAGCGGGAACGAAAGCCTACGAGCAGTACTTC. It yields the protein CSASGGLAGTKAYEQYF.

This rearrangement joins TRBV11-1 to TRBJ2-6; 7 bases agree with TRBD1. V shed 5 bases, J shed 3 bases, and the junction held 1 base outside the gene matches. Germline values: CDR1 SGHAT, CDR2 FQDESV (reference sequence). The CDR3 consists of 14 residues. CDR3 DNA sequence: TGTGCCAGCAGCAGGGGGCTTGGGGCCAACGTCCTGACTTTC. Amino acids: CASSRGLGANVLTF.

This chain joins TRBV9 and TRBJ2-7; 7 nucleotides align to TRBD2. This CDR3 spans 16 amino acids. CDR1 and CDR2 (germline): SGDLS, YYNGEE. The ends lost 4 bases at V and 4 bases at J; junction bases unmatched: 14. The CDR3 DNA reads TGTGCCAGCAGCCCAGCCGGACTAGTGGGACGTTACGAGCAGTACTTC. It yields the protein CASSPAGLVGRYEQYF.

This clone turned up a few times. The chain links TRBV18 to TRBJ2-4; TRBD2 aligns across 14 bases. The CDR3 totals 19 residues. The trim removed 3 bases at V and 3 bases at J, leaving 10 bases unmatched. Germline values: CDR1 KGHSH, CDR2 LQKENI. The CDR3 DNA reads as TGTGCCAGCTCACCCCGACTAGCGGGAGGGGAGAGTGGCAAAAACATTCAGTACTTC. Protein product: CASSPRLAGGESGKNIQYF.

This clone was seen only a few times. The chain couples TRBV27 to TRBJ2-7; 10 nucleotides match TRBD1. The germline V gene has CDR1 MNHEY and CDR2 SMNVEV (reference sequence). The CDR3 has 15 residues. V lost 8 bases and J lost 0; bases outside the gene matches: 7. This chain's CDR3 is CASPHGTGASYEQYF. As DNA, the CDR3 is TGTGCCAGCCCCCACGGGACAGGGGCCTCCTACGAGCAGTACTTC.

This chain joins TRBV3-1 (or the pseudogene TRBV3-2) and TRBJ1-6; D not resolved. This CDR3 is built from 14 residues. Per the germline V gene, CDR1 is LGHDT and CDR2 is YNNKEL (reference sequence). Trimming stripped 4 bases from V and 0 bases from J, with 4 bases between. CDR3 nucleotides: TGTGCCAGCAGCCCGCGCTCCTATAATTCACCCCTCCACTTT. Protein sequence: CASSPRSYNSPLHF.

J is TRBJ2-5 and V is TRBV3-1 (or the pseudogene TRBV3-2); a weak D match, TRBD2 (6 bases). Germline assignment: CDR1 LGHDT and CDR2 YNNKEL (reference sequence). V shed 5 bases and J shed 7 bases, with 17 bases lying between them. The CDR3 has 14 residues. CDR3 DNA sequence: TGTGCCAGCAGCGACCCTAGGCCCGGGGGGACCCAGTACTTC. It encodes CASSDPRPGGTQYF.

The CDR3 sequence: CASKRRRGYNEQFF. Written as DNA, the CDR3 is TGTGCCAGCAAGAGGAGGCGAGGGTACAATGAGCAGTTCTTC. The V gene is TRBV28, the J gene TRBJ2-1; weak D call: TRBD2 (5 bases). The germline CDR1 and CDR2 sequences are MDHEN and SYDVKM. The CDR3 spans 14 residues. Trimming stripped 7 bases from V and 4 bases from J, with 14 bases between.

This chain links TRBV2 with TRBJ1-2, with 8 positions matching TRBD1. The CDR3 consists of 14 residues. With 8 bases clipped from V and 9 bases from J, the junction kept 14 bases outside the gene matches. CDR1 SNHLY and CDR2 FYNNEI come from the germline V gene. The CDR3 nucleotides read TGTGCCAGCCGGCGGGCCACAGGGGGGAAGAGCTACACCTTC. Its translation is CASRRATGGKSYTF.